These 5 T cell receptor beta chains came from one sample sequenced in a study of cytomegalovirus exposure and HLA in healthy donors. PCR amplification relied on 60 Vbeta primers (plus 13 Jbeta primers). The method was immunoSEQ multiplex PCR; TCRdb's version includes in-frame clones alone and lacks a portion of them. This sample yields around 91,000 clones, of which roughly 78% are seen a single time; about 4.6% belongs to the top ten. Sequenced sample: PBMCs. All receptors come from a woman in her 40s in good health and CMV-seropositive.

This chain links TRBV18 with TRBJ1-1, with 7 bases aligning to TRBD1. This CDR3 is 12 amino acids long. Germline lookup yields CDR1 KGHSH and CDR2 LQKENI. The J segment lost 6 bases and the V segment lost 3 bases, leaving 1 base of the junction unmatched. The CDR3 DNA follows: TGTGCCAGCTCACCCCAGGGGGCTGAAGCTTTCTTT. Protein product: CASSPQGAEAFF.

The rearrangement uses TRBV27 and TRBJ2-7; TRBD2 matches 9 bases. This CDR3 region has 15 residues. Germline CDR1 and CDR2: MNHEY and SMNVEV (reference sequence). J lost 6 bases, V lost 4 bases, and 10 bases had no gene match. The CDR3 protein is CASSSYLGLAVEQYF. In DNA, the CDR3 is TGTGCCAGCAGTTCCTACCTGGGACTAGCTGTCGAGCAGTACTTC.

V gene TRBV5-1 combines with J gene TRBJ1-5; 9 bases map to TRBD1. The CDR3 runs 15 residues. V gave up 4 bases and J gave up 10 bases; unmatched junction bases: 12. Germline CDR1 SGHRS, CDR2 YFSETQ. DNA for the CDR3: TGCGCCAGCAGCCTACGCGGGACAGGGAGGGATCCCCAGCATTTT. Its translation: CASSLRGTGRDPQHF.

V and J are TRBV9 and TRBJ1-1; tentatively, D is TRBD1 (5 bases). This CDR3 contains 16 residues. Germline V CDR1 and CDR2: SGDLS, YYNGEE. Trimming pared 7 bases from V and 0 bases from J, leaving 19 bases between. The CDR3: CASASRGGPMNTEAFF. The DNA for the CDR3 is TGTGCCAGCGCCTCTCGGGGGGGTCCCATGAACACTGAAGCTTTCTTT.

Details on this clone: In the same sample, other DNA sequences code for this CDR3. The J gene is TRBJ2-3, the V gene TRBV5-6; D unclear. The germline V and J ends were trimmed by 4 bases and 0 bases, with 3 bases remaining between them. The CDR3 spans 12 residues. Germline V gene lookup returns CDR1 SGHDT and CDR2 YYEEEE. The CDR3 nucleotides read TGTGCCAGCAGCCCTAGCACAGATACGCAGTATTTT. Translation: CASSPSTDTQYF.